The 30 T cell receptor beta chains listed next were all sequenced from one sample in a study of control samples from healthy donors and cancer patients. Data came from immunoSEQ multiplex PCR; TCRdb stores just in-frame clones and leaves some out. The sample holds over 150,000 clones, 94% seen once. The specimen sequenced was blood. The receptors originated from a woman aged 18-29 years in good health.

The V call is TRBV6-5, the J call TRBJ1-1; possible D gene TRBD1, 6 bases. The CDR3 is 14 amino acids. The V and J ends lost 0 bases and 8 bases respectively, with 13 bases between them. Germline CDR1 and CDR2: MNHEY and SVGAGI. The CDR3, as DNA: TGTGCCAGCAGTTACTCCGGACAGAGTGGGGAAGCTTTCTTT. Translating it yields CASSYSGQSGEAFF.

The chain joins TRBV10-1 to TRBJ2-1; D is ambiguous. CDR3 length: 12 amino acids. The ends were cut back, 6 bases at V and 2 bases at J, with 5 bases in the middle. Germline CDR1 WNHNN, CDR2 SYGVQD (reference sequence). CDR3 sequence reads: CASSGTYNEQFF. Here the CDR3 DNA reads TGCGCCAGCAGCGGTACCTACAATGAGCAGTTCTTC.

The V and J genes are TRBV7-2 and TRBJ1-5; no firm D call. Germline V gene sequence: CDR1 SGHTA, CDR2 FQGNSA. The CDR3 sequence is 14 residues long. V was shortened by 3 bases and J by 3 bases, with 9 bases between the two germline ends. CDR3 sequence reads: CASSLRLINQPQHF. The CDR3 region has the DNA TGTGCCAGCAGCTTGAGGCTGATCAATCAGCCCCAGCATTTT.

This rearrangement joins TRBV5-6 to TRBJ2-3; TRBD2 is a possible D gene (5 bases). From germline, CDR1 is SGHDT and CDR2 YYEEEE. The germline V and J ends were trimmed by 0 bases and 4 bases, with 6 bases remaining between them. The CDR3 is 13 residues long. The CDR3 nucleotides read TGTGCCAGCAGCTTGGTGGAGGCAGATACGCAGTATTTT. Translated, it gives CASSLVEADTQYF.

This rearrangement joins TRBV28 to TRBJ1-1, with D perhaps TRBD1 (5 bases). V was shortened by 9 bases and J by 1 base, with 18 bases between the two germline ends. There are 15 residues in the CDR3. Germline V gene data show CDR1 as MDHEN and CDR2 as SYDVKM. The CDR3 sequence: CASSLVGAKNTEAFF. In DNA, the CDR3 is TGTGCCAGTTCCTTAGTAGGGGCAAAGAACACTGAAGCTTTCTTT.

CDR3 protein: CASTLFTGQAFNEQFF. Here the CDR3 DNA reads TGTGCCAGCACCCTCTTCACGGGACAGGCGTTCAATGAGCAGTTCTTC. This rearrangement joins TRBV11-3 to TRBJ2-1; TRBD1 matches at 8 bases. From germline, CDR1 is SGHNT and CDR2 YENEEA. V shed 7 bases, J shed 6 bases, and the junction held 14 bases outside the gene matches. CDR3 size: 16 residues. Full variable domain (remainder filled in from reference TRBV11-3 and TRBJ2-1): EAGVVQSPRYKIIEKKQPVAFWCNPISGHNTLYWYLQNLGQGPELLIRYENEEAVDDSQLPKDRFSAERLKGVDSTLKIQPAELGDSAVYLCASTLFTGQAFNEQFFGPGTRLTVL.

This sequence joins TRBV6-6 and TRBJ2-1; 9 bases map to TRBD1. The CDR3 runs 16 residues. CDR1 is MNHNY, CDR2 SVGAGI, per germline (reference sequence). V was clipped by 7 bases and J by 3 bases; unmatched bases: 10. This CDR3 reads CASTGSGTGRYNEQFF. The CDR3 nucleotides read TGTGCCAGCACCGGCTCCGGGACAGGGCGCTACAATGAGCAGTTCTTC.

The chain combines TRBV19 with TRBJ1-1; no definite D call. CDR1 and CDR2 (germline): LNHDA, SQIVND (reference sequence). The CDR3 spans 13 residues. Between the trimmed V and J ends, which lost 3 bases and 7 bases, there was a span of 12 bases. The CDR3, as DNA: TGTGCCAGTAGTATTGCTCGAGGAGTTGAAGCTTTCTTT. It is translated as CASSIARGVEAFF.

The J gene is TRBJ1-5, the V gene TRBV4-1; D possibly corresponds to TRBD1 (6 bases). The V and J ends lost 1 base and 4 bases respectively, with 17 bases between them. Germline V gene data show CDR1 as MGHRA and CDR2 as YSYEKL. The CDR3 covers 17 residues. This chain's CDR3 is CASSQVGGGGQNQPQHF. The DNA for the CDR3 is TGCGCCAGCAGCCAAGTGGGTGGCGGGGGGCAGAATCAGCCCCAGCATTTT.

The rearrangement links TRBV12-3 or TRBV12-4 to TRBJ1-5; TRBD1 might be the D (5 bases). Trimming removed 7 bases from V and 6 bases from J, with 13 bases in between. The CDR3 runs 13 residues. The CDR3 DNA is TGTGCCAGCAATATAGGGGCACCTCAGCCCCAGCATTTT. Amino acid sequence: CASNIGAPQPQHF.

The chain links TRBV7-9 to TRBJ2-1; 13 bases align to TRBD2. CDR3 length: 14 residues. V shed 4 bases and J 8 bases; nucleotides not matched to a gene: 2. CDR1 is SEHNR and CDR2 is FQNEAQ in the germline V gene (reference sequence). The CDR3 nucleotides read TGTGCCAGCAGCTGGACTAGCGGGGGAGATGAGCAGTTCTTC. This gives the protein CASSWTSGGDEQFF.

This chain links TRBV14 with TRBJ2-3; D is unresolved. The CDR3 consists of 15 residues. Trimming cost V 3 bases and J 2 bases, with 12 bases left between them. The V gene's germline CDR1 is SGHDN and CDR2 FVKESK. The CDR3 sequence: CASSHKNSFTDTQYF. In nucleotides, the CDR3 is TGTGCCAGCAGCCATAAGAACAGTTTCACAGATACGCAGTATTTT.

The gene calls are TRBV7-8 and TRBJ1-1; TRBD1 agrees at 7 bases. V lost 2 bases, J lost 4 bases, and 19 bases stayed unmatched. The CDR3 runs 19 residues. The germline gives CDR1 SGHVS, CDR2 FQNEAQ. CDR3 region: CASSLLTRNTGAEGTEAFF. CDR3 nucleotides: TGTGCCAGCAGCTTATTAACCCGCAACACAGGGGCCGAGGGCACTGAAGCTTTCTTT.

This clone has only a few counts. V is TRBV9 and J is TRBJ2-2, with 8 bases lining up with TRBD2. This CDR3 comprises 15 residues. CDR1 SGDLS and CDR2 YYNGEE come from the germline V gene. Germline trimming cut 0 bases from V and 6 bases from J; bases unmatched to any gene: 4. Here the CDR3 reads CASSVAAGVPGELFF. The CDR3 bases are TGTGCCAGCAGCGTAGCAGCGGGAGTGCCCGGGGAGCTGTTTTTT.

The gene calls are TRBV7-9 and TRBJ1-1, with D tentatively TRBD1 (5 bases). CDR3 size: 17 residues. The ends were cut back, 4 bases at V and 0 bases at J, with 18 bases in the middle. Germline V gene sequence: CDR1 SEHNR, CDR2 FQNEAQ (reference sequence). DNA of the CDR3: TGTGCCAGCAGCTCCCGGGGGTTGATGGGGCTGAACACTGAAGCTTTCTTT. Translation gives CASSSRGLMGLNTEAFF.

This clone has a single count. The chain recombines TRBV4-2 with TRBJ2-1, with 10 positions matching TRBD2. V trimming: 0 bases; J trimming: 7 bases; junction bases outside the gene matches: 6. Germline assignment: CDR1 LGHNA and CDR2 YNFKEQ. The CDR3 contains 16 residues. The CDR3 protein is CASSQEAAGGGNEQFF. The CDR3 region has the DNA TGTGCCAGCAGCCAAGAGGCAGCGGGAGGGGGAAATGAGCAGTTCTTC.

The V gene is TRBV4-1, the J gene TRBJ1-4; D call uncertain. Trimming shortened V by 0 bases and J by 6 bases, and 8 bases separated the two germline ends. The CDR3 consists of 14 residues. Germline assignment: CDR1 MGHRA and CDR2 YSYEKL. Written as DNA, the CDR3 is TGCGCCAGCAGCCAAGAAGCGGCCGATGAAAAACTGTTTTTT. Encoded protein: CASSQEAADEKLFF.

The chain has TRBV27 and TRBJ2-1; 11 bases map to TRBD1. The CDR3 has 17 amino acids. From germline, CDR1 is MNHEY and CDR2 SMNVEV (reference sequence). J gave up 5 bases and V 2 bases, and 8 bases lay outside the gene matches. The CDR3 loop is CASSLGRRDRGNNEQFF. The CDR3 nucleotides are TGTGCCAGCAGTTTAGGCCGCCGGGACAGGGGGAACAATGAGCAGTTCTTC.

The CDR3 region is CASSQASGRGGEKLFF. CDR3 DNA sequence: TGCGCCAGCAGCCAAGCTTCGGGTCGGGGGGGAGAAAAACTGTTTTTT. The rearrangement uses TRBV4-3 and TRBJ1-4; possible D gene TRBD1, 5 bases. The CDR3 has 16 amino acids. Germline-derived CDR1 and CDR2 are LGHNA and YSLEER. V was shortened by 1 base and J by 8 bases, with 17 bases between the two germline ends.

This clone turned up a few times. J is TRBJ1-4 and V is TRBV19; a possible D gene is TRBD1 (5 bases). V was shortened by 0 bases and J by 8 bases, with 13 bases between the two germline ends. CDR1 LNHDA and CDR2 SQIVND come from the germline V gene (reference sequence). The CDR3 runs 15 residues. The DNA of the CDR3 is TGTGCCAGTAGTATAGAGCGGGGGATCTGGGAAAAACTGTTTTTT. This codes for CASSIERGIWEKLFF. Using reference TRBV19 and TRBJ1-4 for the parts outside the CDR3, the full variable domain is DGGITQSPKYLFRKEGQNVTLSCEQNLNHDAMYWYRQDPGQGLRLIYYSQIVNDFQKGDIAEGYSVSREKKESFPLTVTSAQKNPTAFYLCASSIERGIWEKLFFGSGTQLSVL.

The V gene is TRBV9, the J gene TRBJ1-2; D not certain. CDR1 and CDR2 from the germline V gene are SGDLS and YYNGEE. Trimming left V 3 bases short and J 5 bases short, with 11 bases between. The length of the CDR3 is 13 residues. The CDR3 sequence: CASSASRTYGYTF. Here the CDR3 DNA reads TGTGCCAGCAGCGCGTCGAGGACTTATGGCTACACCTTC.

V usage is TRBV7-2 and J usage is TRBJ1-1; TRBD1 matches 8 bases. J lost 3 bases, V lost 3 bases, and 3 bases had no gene match. There are 14 residues in the CDR3. Germline V gene lookup returns CDR1 SGHTA and CDR2 FQGNSA. In nucleotides, the CDR3 is TGTGCCAGCAGCTTCAGGGGGCTCGACACTGAAGCTTTCTTT. Translation gives CASSFRGLDTEAFF.

The chain employs TRBV7-2 and TRBJ2-4, with D maybe TRBD2 (6 bases). Per the germline V gene, CDR1 is SGHTA and CDR2 is FQGNSA. V lost 5 bases and J lost 0, with 14 bases in between. The CDR3 sequence is 16 residues long. In nucleotides, the CDR3 is TGTGCCAGCAGCCCAGGGAAGGGACTAGCCAAAAACATTCAGTACTTC. Protein sequence: CASSPGKGLAKNIQYF.

The chain joins TRBV18 to TRBJ2-1, with D possibly matching TRBD2 (5 bases). The CDR3 runs 14 residues. In germline, CDR1 is KGHSH, CDR2 LQKENI. The V and J ends lost 6 bases and 0 bases respectively, with 9 bases between them. The CDR3 reads CASSSGSSYNEQFF. CDR3 DNA: TGTGCCAGCTCTTCGGGGAGCTCCTACAATGAGCAGTTCTTC. The variable domain in full, completed from reference TRBV18 and TRBJ2-1, reads NAGVMQNPRHLVRRRGQEARLRCSPMKGHSHVYWYRQLPEEGLKFMVYLQKENIIDESGMPKERFSAEFPKEGPSILRIQQVVRGDSAAYFCASSSGSSYNEQFFGPGTRLTVL.

The rearrangement links TRBV14 to TRBJ1-1; the D is unclear. The CDR3 totals 14 residues. Germline CDR1 SGHDN, CDR2 FVKESK. V lost 4 bases to trimming and J lost 3 bases, with 12 bases between them. The CDR3 is CASSPFIRDTEAFF. CDR3 DNA sequence: TGTGCCAGCAGCCCGTTTATAAGGGACACTGAAGCTTTCTTT.

The chain carries TRBV10-3 and TRBJ2-5, with 8 bases lining up with TRBD2. V dropped 2 bases and J dropped 9; count of bases not matched to a gene: 11. The CDR3 length is 15 residues. In germline, CDR1 is ENHRY, CDR2 SYGVKD. CDR3 amino acids: CAISEPGGAQGAQYF. The CDR3 coding sequence is TGTGCCATCAGTGAGCCCGGGGGGGCCCAAGGAGCCCAGTACTTC.

The chain recombines TRBV9 with TRBJ1-5; D is ambiguous. V was trimmed by 4 bases and J by 4 bases, leaving 9 bases between them. The CDR3 sequence is 13 residues long. Germline assignment: CDR1 SGDLS and CDR2 YYNGEE. The CDR3 loop reads CASSSRENQPQHF. DNA for the CDR3: TGTGCCAGCAGCTCGAGGGAGAATCAGCCCCAGCATTTT.

The CDR3 here is CASSPDGGPEAFF. Written as DNA, the CDR3 is TGTGCCAGCAGCCCCGACGGGGGGCCTGAAGCTTTCTTT. This chain links TRBV13 with TRBJ1-1; maybe TRBD1 (6 bases). This CDR3 is built from 13 residues. Trimming pared 5 bases from V and 6 bases from J, leaving 13 bases between. The germline gives CDR1 PRHDT, CDR2 FYEKMQ (reference sequence). The complete variable domain, with remaining parts taken from reference TRBV13 and TRBJ1-1, reads AAGVIQSPRHLIKEKRETATLKCYPIPRHDTVYWYQQGPGQDPQFLISFYEKMQSDKGSIPDRFSAQQFSDYHSELNMSSLELGDSALYFCASSPDGGPEAFFGQGTRLTVV.

CDR3 coding DNA: TGTGCCAGCGACGAGGGGAGTAGGACCGGGGAGCTGTTTTTT. Its protein product is CASDEGSRTGELFF. The V and J genes are TRBV5-4 and TRBJ2-2, with D perhaps matching TRBD1 or TRBD2 (5 bases each). CDR1 and CDR2 from the germline V gene are SGHNT and YYREEE (reference sequence). The CDR3 has 14 residues. Trimming took off 7 bases at V and 5 bases at J, with 15 bases between the two ends.

The chain links TRBV11-2 to TRBJ1-2; no clear D gene. V was clipped by 3 bases and J by 4 bases, with 12 bases between them. This CDR3 spans 14 amino acids. Germline-derived CDR1 and CDR2 are SGHAT and FQNNGV. CDR3 region: CASSFVKGGYGYTF. CDR3 nucleotides: TGTGCCAGCAGCTTTGTTAAGGGCGGCTATGGCTACACCTTC. The entire variable domain, with the rest obtained from reference TRBV11-2 and TRBJ1-2, is as follows: EAGVAQSPRYKIIEKRQSVAFWCNPISGHATLYWYQQILGQGPKLLIQFQNNGVVDDSQLPKDRFSAERLKGVDSTLKIQPAKLEDSAVYLCASSFVKGGYGYTFGSGTRLTVV.